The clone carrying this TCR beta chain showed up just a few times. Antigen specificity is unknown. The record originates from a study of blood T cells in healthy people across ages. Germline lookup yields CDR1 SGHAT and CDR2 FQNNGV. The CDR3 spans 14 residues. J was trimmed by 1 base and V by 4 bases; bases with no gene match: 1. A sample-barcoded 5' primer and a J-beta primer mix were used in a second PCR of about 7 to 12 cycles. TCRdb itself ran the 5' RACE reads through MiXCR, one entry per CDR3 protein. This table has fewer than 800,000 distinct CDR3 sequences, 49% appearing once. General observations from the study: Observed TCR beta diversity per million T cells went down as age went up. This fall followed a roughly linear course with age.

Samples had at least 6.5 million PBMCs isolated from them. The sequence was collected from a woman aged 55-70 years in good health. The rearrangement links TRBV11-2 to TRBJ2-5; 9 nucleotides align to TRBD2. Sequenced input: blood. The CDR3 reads CASSSTSGQETQYF. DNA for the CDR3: TGTGCCAGCAGCTCGACTAGCGGCCAAGAGACCCAGTACTTC.